These 21 T cell receptor beta chains share one sample of origin, sequenced in a study of T cells in Graves' hyperthyroidism and ophthalmopathy. TCR beta CDR3 regions were amplified from RNA transcripts. The HTBI primer set was used in a first-round RT-PCR of the TCR CDR3. MiXCR was run by TCRdb on the multiplex PCR reads, yielding one entry per CDR3 protein. In the table there are around 200,000 distinct CDR3 sequences, 15% to 20% of which are singletons. Sequencing input: blood. All receptors come from a woman aged 45-59 years with Graves' hyperthyroidism.

This clonotype was recorded many times. This chain uses TRBV7-3 with TRBJ2-3, with 10 bases that match TRBD1. This CDR3 contains 13 residues. V gave up 5 bases and J gave up 8 bases; unmatched junction bases: 4. The germline CDR1 and CDR2 sequences are SGHTA and FQGTGA. CDR3 coding DNA: TGTGCCAGCAGCGCCGGGACAGGGGCTACGCAGTATTTT. As protein: CASSAGTGATQYF.

This clonotype was recorded at least ten times. The CDR3 sequence is CASSVLGTSKTQPQHF. The CDR3 DNA reads TGTGCCAGCTCAGTATTAGGAACAAGCAAGACTCAGCCCCAGCATTTT. The chain has TRBV6-1 and TRBJ1-5; D not certain. The CDR3 spans 16 residues. V lost 8 bases to trimming and J lost 6 bases, with 23 bases between them. Germline V gene data show CDR1 as MNHNS and CDR2 as SASEGT.

For this clonotype: This may stem from a read error, because a much larger clone lies one nucleotide away. This chain joins TRBV5-1 and TRBJ2-1; a weak D match, TRBD2 (5 bases). Germline-derived CDR1 and CDR2 are SGHRS and YFSETQ. The CDR3 is made up of 16 amino acids. This chain's CDR3 is CASSPEERSSYDEQFF. Written as DNA, the CDR3 is TGCGCCAGCAGCCCCGAGGAGCGGAGCTCCTACGATGAGCAGTTCTTC.

This clonotype was seen many times. The rearrangement uses TRBV27 and TRBJ2-7, with 15 bases matching TRBD2. This CDR3 contains 17 residues. Looked up from germline, CDR1 is MNHEY and CDR2 is SMNVEV (reference sequence). With V trimmed by 4 bases and J by 5 bases, 9 bases remained unmatched. CDR3 residues: CASSSGTSGGPWDEQYF. The CDR3 bases are TGTGCCAGCAGTTCAGGGACTAGCGGGGGGCCCTGGGACGAGCAGTACTTC.

This clonotype has at least ten counts. The chain couples TRBV29-1 to TRBJ2-7, with D perhaps TRBD1 or TRBD2 (5 bases each). The CDR3 is 14 amino acids. In germline, CDR1 is SQVTM, CDR2 ANQGSEA. Trimming stripped 6 bases from V and 0 bases from J, with 15 bases between. CDR3 in amino acids: CSVTPGTDSYEQYF. Here the CDR3 DNA reads TGCAGCGTGACACCCGGGACGGACTCCTACGAGCAGTACTTC.

The chain employs TRBV12-3 or TRBV12-4 and TRBJ2-3; D uncertain. Trimming pared 6 bases from V and 2 bases from J, leaving 12 bases between. The CDR3 contains 14 residues. CDR3 coding DNA: TGTGCCAGCAGCCAAGAGACCGACACAGATACGCAGTATTTT. It is translated as CASSQETDTDTQYF.

This clonotype was seen at least ten times. The chain uses TRBV7-9 and TRBJ1-2, with D unclear. Trimming took 1 base from V and 8 from J, leaving 17 bases between them. The CDR3 spans 15 residues. CDR1 is SEHNR and CDR2 is FQNEAQ in the germline V gene (reference sequence). The CDR3 loop is CASSLGGGGQKGYTF. The CDR3 bases are TGTGCCAGCAGCTTAGGGGGAGGAGGCCAGAAGGGCTACACCTTC.

In its sample, this clonotype was seen a few times. The chain recombines TRBV5-1 with TRBJ1-5; D unclear. This CDR3 is built from 19 residues. The germline CDR1 and CDR2 sequences are SGHRS and YFSETQ. Trimming removed 4 bases from V and 5 bases from J, with 28 bases in between. The CDR3, as DNA: TGCGCCAGCAGCCCCCGGCGGCCTCCCCAGCAGTCTCTTTATCAGCCCCAGCATTTT. Protein: CASSPRRPPQQSLYQPQHF.

This clonotype was seen at least ten times. This chain uses TRBV6-5 with TRBJ1-1, with a tentative D call TRBD1 (5 bases). Germline CDR1 and CDR2: MNHEY and SVGAGI. Trimming cost V 2 bases and J 3 bases, with 10 bases left between them. CDR3 length: 14 residues. The CDR3 DNA reads as TGTGCCAGCAGTTACAGGGGTGGGGACACTGAAGCTTTCTTT. Translation gives CASSYRGGDTEAFF.

This clonotype has ten or more counts. The J gene is TRBJ2-3, the V gene TRBV6-1; weak D call: TRBD2 (5 bases). Germline assignment: CDR1 MNHNS and CDR2 SASEGT. The CDR3 is 13 residues long. V was cut by 8 bases and J by 4 bases, with 13 bases left in between. Written as DNA, the CDR3 is TGTGCCAGCTGGCGCGAGGGATCAGATACGCAGTATTTT. Translation gives CASWREGSDTQYF.

The chain links TRBV11-2 to TRBJ1-4; 7 bases are a match to TRBD1. The CDR3 length is 15 residues. The germline V gene encodes CDR1 SGHAT and CDR2 FQNNGV. V was pared by 4 bases and J by 6 bases, with 8 bases of the junction left unmatched. The CDR3 sequence is CASSSYRGPYEKLFF. Written as DNA, the CDR3 is TGTGCCAGCAGCTCGTACAGGGGACCCTATGAAAAACTGTTTTTT.

The table lists this clonotype with many counts. The rearrangement uses TRBV5-1 and TRBJ1-2, with TRBD1 as a possible D gene (5 bases). V was shortened by 9 bases and J by 9 bases, with 21 bases between the two germline ends. Germline V gene data show CDR1 as SGHRS and CDR2 as YFSETQ. This CDR3 is built from 13 residues. The CDR3 reads CATRRGGDRSYTF. Written as DNA, the CDR3 is TGCGCCACCCGGCGCGGAGGGGATAGAAGCTACACCTTC. The full variable domain, its missing parts supplied by reference TRBV5-1 and TRBJ1-2, is KAGVTQTPRYLIKTRGQQVTLSCSPISGHRSVSWYQQTPGQGLQFLFEYFSETQRNKGNFPGRFSGRQFSNSRSEMNVSTLELGDSALYLCATRRGGDRSYTFGSGTRLTVV.

In its sample, this clonotype was seen many times. DNA for the CDR3: TGTGCCAGCAGTTCAGGGGGCGAGGGCACAGATACGCAGTATTTT. Protein: CASSSGGEGTDTQYF. The gene calls are TRBV28 and TRBJ2-3, with TRBD1 identical over 8 bases. Trimming cost V 4 bases and J 1 base; bases outside gene matches: 4. The V gene's germline CDR1 is MDHEN and CDR2 SYDVKM. The CDR3 runs to 15 residues.

The J gene is TRBJ1-1, the V gene TRBV28, with a weak D call TRBD1 (6 bases). Trimming removed 7 bases at V and 5 bases at J, with 17 bases between. In germline, CDR1 is MDHEN, CDR2 SYDVKM. The CDR3 contains 14 residues. The CDR3 spells CASILRTAGTEAFF. CDR3 in DNA: TGTGCCAGCATCCTAAGGACAGCAGGAACTGAAGCTTTCTTT.

V and J are TRBV4-1 and TRBJ1-6; D ambiguous. CDR1 and CDR2 (germline): MGHRA, YSYEKL. The CDR3 covers 17 residues. The V gene lost 0 bases and the J gene lost 7 bases, with 16 bases spanning the gap. The CDR3 here is CASSQEVHPGGNSPLHF. The DNA for the CDR3 is TGCGCCAGCAGCCAAGAAGTGCACCCAGGTGGGAATTCACCCCTCCACTTT.

This clonotype was counted only a few times. The V call is TRBV20-1, the J call TRBJ2-2; a possible D gene is TRBD1 (7 bases). The V end lost 3 bases, the J end lost 6 bases, and 11 bases lay between the germline ends. Germline V lookup: CDR1 DFQATT, CDR2 SNEGSKA (reference sequence). The CDR3 spans 13 residues. This CDR3 is CSASAGQSGELFF. In DNA form, the CDR3 reads TGCAGTGCTAGTGCGGGACAGTCCGGGGAGCTGTTTTTT.

This clonotype was found many times. The genes are TRBV7-3 and TRBJ2-2, with 10 nucleotides matching TRBD2. The V gene end was trimmed by 5 bases and the J gene end by 9 bases; junction bases not matched to a gene: 6. Looked up from germline, CDR1 is SGHTA and CDR2 is FQGTGA. CDR3 length: 14 amino acids. The CDR3 bases are TGTGCCAGCAGCGATAGCGGGGGGAACCGGGAGCTGTTTTTT. Amino acid sequence: CASSDSGGNRELFF. Full variable domain (missing parts from reference TRBV7-3 and TRBJ2-2): GAGVSQTPSNKVTEKGKYVELRCDPISGHTALYWYRQSLGQGPEFLIYFQGTGAADDSGLPNDRFFAVRPEGSVSTLKIQRTERGDSAVYLCASSDSGGNRELFFGEGSRLTVL.

There are many counts of this clonotype. The V and J genes are TRBV2 and TRBJ1-3; D gene ambiguous. Germline V gene data show CDR1 as SNHLY and CDR2 as FYNNEI. V dropped 6 bases and J dropped 3 bases, with 9 bases sitting between them. The CDR3 is made up of 13 amino acids. CDR3 in DNA: TGTGCCAGCAGCCATGGAGGTGGAAACACCATATATTTT. Encoded protein: CASSHGGGNTIYF.

This clonotype has at least ten counts. The chain uses TRBV7-6 and TRBJ1-6; perhaps TRBD1 as D (6 bases). The CDR3 totals 15 residues. Germline CDR1 SGHVS, CDR2 FNYEAQ. Trimming took off 5 bases at V and 5 bases at J, with 13 bases between the two ends. The CDR3 sequence is CASSAQGVDNSPLHF. In DNA form, the CDR3 reads TGTGCCAGCAGCGCACAGGGAGTCGATAATTCACCCCTCCACTTT.

The CDR3 sequence: CASSFRAGANTEAFF. DNA for the CDR3: TGCGCCAGCAGCTTTCGGGCGGGGGCGAACACTGAAGCTTTCTTT. J is TRBJ1-1 and V is TRBV5-1, with D perhaps TRBD1 (6 bases). CDR1 and CDR2 from the germline V gene are SGHRS and YFSETQ. Trimming pared 2 bases from V and 1 base from J, leaving 12 bases between. The CDR3 contains 15 residues.

Written as DNA, the CDR3 is TGTGCCAGTAGTATCGGGACAACCTCTGGAAACACCATATATTTT. Translation gives CASSIGTTSGNTIYF. This chain uses TRBV19 with TRBJ1-3, with D possibly TRBD1 on 6 matching bases. The CDR3 covers 15 residues. CDR1 LNHDA and CDR2 SQIVND come from the germline V gene (reference sequence). V gave up 3 bases and J gave up 0 bases, with 9 bases separating them.